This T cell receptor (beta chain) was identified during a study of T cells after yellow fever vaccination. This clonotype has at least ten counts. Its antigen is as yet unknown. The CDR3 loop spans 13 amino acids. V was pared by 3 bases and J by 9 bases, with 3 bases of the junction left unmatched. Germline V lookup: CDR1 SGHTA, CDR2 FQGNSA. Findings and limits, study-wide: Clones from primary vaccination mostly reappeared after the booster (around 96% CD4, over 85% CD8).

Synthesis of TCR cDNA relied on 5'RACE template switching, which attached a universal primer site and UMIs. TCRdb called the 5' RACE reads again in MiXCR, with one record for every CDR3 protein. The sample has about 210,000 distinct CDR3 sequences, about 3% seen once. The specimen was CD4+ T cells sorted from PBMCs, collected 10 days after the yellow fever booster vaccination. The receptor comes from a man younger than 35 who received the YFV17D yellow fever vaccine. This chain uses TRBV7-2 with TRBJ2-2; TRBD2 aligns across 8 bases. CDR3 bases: TGTGCCAGCAGCTTGACTAGCGTCAGGGAGCTGTTTTTT. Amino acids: CASSLTSVRELFF.